This is a list of T cell receptor beta chains from one sample in a study of control samples from healthy donors and cancer patients. Assay: immunoSEQ multiplex PCR; the TCRdb copy retains only in-frame clones and omits some. The sample records about 160,000 clones, over 85% being singletons. The sequenced sample was blood. These receptors all come from a man aged 25 to 45 in good health. The CDR3 runs from the conserved cysteine through the conserved F or W. Each record gives: V gene, J gene, clone size, D gene, CDR3 protein, CDR3 DNA. The D gene is left open where the match is weak. Size values are once, few and many counts, or a class for expanded clones, and some rows have none.

V gene: TRBV11-2
J gene: TRBJ2-5
clone size: NA
D gene: NA
CDR3 protein: CASSYFLQETQYF
CDR3 DNA: TGTGCCAGCAGCTATTTCTTGCAAGAGACCCAGTACTTC

V gene: TRBV7-9
J gene: TRBJ1-2
clone size: NA
D gene: NA
CDR3 protein: CASSSQGLNYGYTF
CDR3 DNA: TGTGCCAGCAGCTCACAGGGTCTTAACTATGGCTACACCTTC

V gene: TRBV7-9
J gene: TRBJ2-7
clone size: NA
D gene: NA
CDR3 protein: CASSSQWDHEQYF
CDR3 DNA: TGTGCCAGCAGCTCCCAATGGGACCACGAGCAGTACTTC

V gene: TRBV15
J gene: TRBJ1-6
clone size: NA
D gene: NA
CDR3 protein: CATSRGWGDNSPLHF
CDR3 DNA: TGTGCCACCAGCAGAGGATGGGGGGATAACTCACCCCTCCACTTT

V gene: TRBV5-1
J gene: TRBJ1-1
clone size: NA
D gene: NA
CDR3 protein: CASSLGSGRAEAFF
CDR3 DNA: TGCGCCAGCAGCTTGGGGTCAGGGAGGGCTGAAGCTTTCTTT

V gene: TRBV7-2
J gene: TRBJ2-7
clone size: NA
D gene: NA
CDR3 protein: CASSFRIGGFGPHEQYF
CDR3 DNA: TGTGCCAGCAGCTTTAGAATCGGGGGCTTTGGGCCCCACGAGCAGTACTTC

V gene: TRBV20-1
J gene: TRBJ1-5
clone size: NA
D gene: NA
CDR3 protein: CSASSGIQPQHF
CDR3 DNA: TGCAGTGCTAGTAGTGGGATTCAGCCCCAGCATTTT

V gene: TRBV6-5
J gene: TRBJ1-6
clone size: NA
D gene: NA
CDR3 protein: CASSLQNFRSPLHF
CDR3 DNA: TGTGCCAGCAGTTTACAGAATTTCCGTTCACCCCTCCACTTT

V gene: TRBV7-9
J gene: TRBJ2-7
clone size: NA
D gene: TRBD2
CDR3 protein: CASSLGGSGSPDYEQYF
CDR3 DNA: TGTGCCAGCAGCTTAGGGGGTAGCGGGAGTCCCGACTACGAGCAGTACTTC

V gene: TRBV18
J gene: TRBJ1-6
clone size: NA
D gene: NA
CDR3 protein: CASSSQSGGVLNPLHF
CDR3 DNA: TGTGCCAGCTCATCTCAGTCGGGCGGGGTATTGAATCCCCTCCACTTT

V gene: TRBV5-5
J gene: TRBJ1-5
clone size: NA
D gene: NA
CDR3 protein: CASSLGSPRNQPQHF
CDR3 DNA: TGTGCCAGCAGCTTGGGTTCGCCACGCAATCAGCCCCAGCATTTT

V gene: TRBV2
J gene: TRBJ1-1
clone size: NA
D gene: NA
CDR3 protein: CASSAPRDLTEAFF
CDR3 DNA: TGTGCCAGCAGTGCCCCCCGGGACCTTACTGAAGCTTTCTTT

V gene: TRBV7-9
J gene: TRBJ1-1
clone size: once
D gene: NA
CDR3 protein: CASSLQGKNTEAFF
CDR3 DNA: TGTGCCAGCAGCTTACAGGGGAAGAACACTGAAGCTTTCTTT

V gene: TRBV5-1
J gene: TRBJ1-3
clone size: once
D gene: TRBD1
CDR3 protein: CASKLGQGLAINTIYF
CDR3 DNA: TGCGCCAGCAAGTTGGGACAGGGCCTTGCCATCAACACCATATATTTT

V gene: TRBV5-1
J gene: TRBJ2-7
clone size: NA
D gene: TRBD1
CDR3 protein: CASSLDRQGAYEQYF
CDR3 DNA: TGCGCCAGCAGCTTAGACAGACAGGGGGCTTACGAGCAGTACTTC

V gene: TRBV6-5
J gene: TRBJ2-6
clone size: NA
D gene: NA
CDR3 protein: CASSPGSSGANVLTF
CDR3 DNA: TGTGCCAGCAGTCCAGGGTCTAGTGGGGCCAACGTCCTGACTTTC

V gene: TRBV29-1
J gene: TRBJ1-1
clone size: NA
D gene: NA
CDR3 protein: CSVESGTLNTEAFF
CDR3 DNA: TGCAGCGTTGAAAGTGGGACACTGAACACTGAAGCTTTCTTT

V gene: TRBV5-8
J gene: TRBJ2-7
clone size: NA
D gene: TRBD2
CDR3 protein: CASYRTSGGHDTYEQYF
CDR3 DNA: TGTGCCAGCTACCGGACTAGCGGGGGGCACGACACCTACGAGCAGTACTTC